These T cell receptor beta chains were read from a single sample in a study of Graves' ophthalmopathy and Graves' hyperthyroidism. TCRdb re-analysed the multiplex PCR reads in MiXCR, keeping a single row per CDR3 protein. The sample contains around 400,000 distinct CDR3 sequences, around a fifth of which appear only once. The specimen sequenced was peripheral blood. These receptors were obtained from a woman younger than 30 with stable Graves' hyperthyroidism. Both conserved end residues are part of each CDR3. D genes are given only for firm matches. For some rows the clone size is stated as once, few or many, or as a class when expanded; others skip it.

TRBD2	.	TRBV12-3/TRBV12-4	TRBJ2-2	TGTGCCAGCAGTTTCCTACCTGCATTTAGCGGGAGTGGACCCGGGGAGCTGTTTTTT	CASSFLPAFSGSGPGELFF
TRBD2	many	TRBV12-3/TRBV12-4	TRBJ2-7	TGTGCCAGCAGTCAGACTAGCGGGAGGGCCTACGAGCAGTACTTC	CASSQTSGRAYEQYF
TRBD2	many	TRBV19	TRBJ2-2	TGTGCCAGTAGGGGCACAGCGGGAGCAAGGGGGGAGCTGTTTTTT	CASRGTAGARGELFF
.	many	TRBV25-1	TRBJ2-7	TGTGCCAGCAGTGAAGGGGGCAGGGGGCCCGAAACTAGCGGGTACCCCTACGAGCAGTACTTC	CASSEGGRGPETSGYPYEQYF
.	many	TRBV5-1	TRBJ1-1	TGCGCCAGCAGCTTGGCGGGCGGGTTTAACACTGAAGCTTTCTTT	CASSLAGGFNTEAFF
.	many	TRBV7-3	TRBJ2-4	TGTGCCAGCAGCTTAAGAGGGACTAGGGACAGCATTCAGTACTTC	CASSLRGTRDSIQYF
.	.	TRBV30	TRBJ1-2	TGTGCCTGGAGTGTACTTGGGGATGGCTATGGCTACACCTTC	CAWSVLGDGYGYTF
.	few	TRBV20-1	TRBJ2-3	TGCAGTGCTAGAAAGACTAGGTCTTTTTGGGATACGCAGTATTTT	CSARKTRSFWDTQYF
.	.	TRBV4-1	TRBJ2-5	TGCGCCAGCAGCCAAGACCCCCAGGGGGGAGAGACCCAGTACTTC	CASSQDPQGGETQYF
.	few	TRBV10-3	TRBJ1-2	TGTGCCATCAGTGAGGGCGGCCAAATCTATGGCTACACCTTC	CAISEGGQIYGYTF
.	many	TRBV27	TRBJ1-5	TGTGCCAGCAGTTTACCCGGAACTAATCAGCCCCAGCATTTT	CASSLPGTNQPQHF
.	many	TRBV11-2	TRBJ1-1	TGTGCCAGCAGCCACGGGCCAGGGAGCCACACTGAAGCTTTCTTT	CASSHGPGSHTEAFF
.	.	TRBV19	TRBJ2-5	TGTGCCAGTAGTGTGCGACGCCGAGGAGACCAGTACTTC	CASSVRRRGDQYF
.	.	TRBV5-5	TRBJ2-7	TGTGCCAGCACCGAGCTGGGGTCTTTCTCCTACGAGCAGTACTTC	CASTELGSFSYEQYF
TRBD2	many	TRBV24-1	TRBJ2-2	TGTGCCACCAGTGACCCCGGACTAGCGAACACCGGGGAGCTGTTTTTT	CATSDPGLANTGELFF
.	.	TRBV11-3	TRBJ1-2	TGTGCCAGCAGCTTAGGAGCCAGCGTTTCGTATGGCTACACCTTC	CASSLGASVSYGYTF
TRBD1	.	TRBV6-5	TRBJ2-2	TGTGCCAGCAGTTACGGGACAGGGGACACCGGGGAGCTGTTTTTT	CASSYGTGDTGELFF
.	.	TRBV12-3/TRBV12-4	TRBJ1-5	TGTGCCAGCAGTTTAGAAACAGCTAGGGCCGATCAGCCCCAGCATTTT	CASSLETARADQPQHF
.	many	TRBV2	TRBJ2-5	TGTGCCAGCAGTGAAGCCAATCAGGGCTTGGAGACCCAGTACTTC	CASSEANQGLETQYF
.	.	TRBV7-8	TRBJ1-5	TGTGCCAGCAGCTTAGGGGCAGGGGTGAGCAATCAGCCCCAGCATTTT	CASSLGAGVSNQPQHF
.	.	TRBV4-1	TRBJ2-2	TGCGCCAGCAGCCGCCCGGTGGCCGGGGAGCTGTTTTTT	CASSRPVAGELFF
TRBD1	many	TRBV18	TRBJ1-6	TGTGCCAGCTCACCAGGACAGGGGTTGTCTTCACCCCTCCACTTT	CASSPGQGLSSPLHF
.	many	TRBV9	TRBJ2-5	TGTGCCAGCAGCGTTGGGGGATCGTACCAAGAGACCCAGTACTTC	CASSVGGSYQETQYF
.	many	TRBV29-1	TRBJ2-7	TGCAGCGTGGCCAGGGGCGACGAGCAGTACTTC	CSVARGDEQYF
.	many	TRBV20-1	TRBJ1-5	TGCAGTGCTAGTCCCAGTGCGGGGTACCAGCCCCAGCATTTT	CSASPSAGYQPQHF
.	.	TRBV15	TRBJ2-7	TGTGCCACCAGCAGAGAGGGGGGACAGCTGGGCTACGAGCAGTACTTC	CATSREGGQLGYEQYF
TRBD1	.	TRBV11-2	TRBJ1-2	TGTGCCAGCAGCTCCCAGACAGGGGGCTATGGCTACACCTTC	CASSSQTGGYGYTF
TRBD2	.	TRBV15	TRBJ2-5	TGTGCCACCAGCAGAGATCGACTAGCGGCCAAAGAGACCCAGTACTTC	CATSRDRLAAKETQYF
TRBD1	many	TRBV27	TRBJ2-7	TGTGCCAGCAGCCACAGAAACCGGGACAGGGGGTCCTACGAGCAGTACTTC	CASSHRNRDRGSYEQYF
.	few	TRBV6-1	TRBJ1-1	TGTGCCAGCACCCGCTTGGGAGGCACTGAAGCTTTCTTT	CASTRLGGTEAFF
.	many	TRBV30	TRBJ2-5	TGTGCCTGGTCCAGGGCCCAAGAGACCCAGTACTTC	CAWSRAQETQYF
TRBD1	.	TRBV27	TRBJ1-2	TGTGCCAGCAGAACCGGGACAGGGATGGACTATGGCTACACCTTC	CASRTGTGMDYGYTF
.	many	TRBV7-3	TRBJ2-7	TGTGCCAGCAGCTTAGATGGGGCCAGGCGTTCCGAGCAGTACTTC	CASSLDGARRSEQYF
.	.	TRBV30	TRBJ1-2	TGTGCCTGGAGGGACCCGGGATACCCAGCCAACTATGGCTACACCTTC	CAWRDPGYPANYGYTF
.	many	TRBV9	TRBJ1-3	TGTGCCAGCAGCGTATTGGGGATGGACACCATATATTTT	CASSVLGMDTIYF
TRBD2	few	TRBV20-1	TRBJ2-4	TGCAGTGCTAGAGAGGAGACTAGCGGGAGGTCTGCCAAAAACATTCGGTACTTC	CSAREETSGRSAKNIRYF
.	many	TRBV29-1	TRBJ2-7	TGCAGCGCCGACACAGGCTACGAGCAGTACTTC	CSADTGYEQYF
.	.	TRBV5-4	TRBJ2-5	TGTGCCAGCAGCTCCCAAGGGCGAGGCGAGGAGACCCAGTACTTC	CASSSQGRGEETQYF
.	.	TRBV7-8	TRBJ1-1	TGTGCCAGCAGCGCCCCCGACAGGAACACTGAAGCTTTCTTT	CASSAPDRNTEAFF
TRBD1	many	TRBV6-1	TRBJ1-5	TGTGCCAGCAGTGTAACAGGGGGCGGAAGCAATCAGCCCCAGCATTTT	CASSVTGGGSNQPQHF
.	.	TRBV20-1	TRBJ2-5	TGCAGTGCCAGGGAGGTGGGAGAGACCCAGTACTTC	CSAREVGETQYF
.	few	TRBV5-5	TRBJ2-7	TGTGCCAGCAGCTTGCGGTCTAGAGATCTGTACGAGCAGTACTTC	CASSLRSRDLYEQYF
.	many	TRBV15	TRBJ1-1	TGTGCCACCAGCAGTTCAGGGATGAACACTGAAGCTTTCTTT	CATSSSGMNTEAFF
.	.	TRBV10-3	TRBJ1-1	TGTGCCATCAGTGAAACAGGGTCTGAAGCTTTCTTT	CAISETGSEAFF
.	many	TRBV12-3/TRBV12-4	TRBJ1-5	TGTGCCACCACAAGGGGGAACAGCAATCAGCCCCAGCATTTT	CATTRGNSNQPQHF
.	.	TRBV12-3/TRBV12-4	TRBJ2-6	TGTGCCAGCAAGGTCTCTGGGGCCAACGTCCTGACTTTC	CASKVSGANVLTF
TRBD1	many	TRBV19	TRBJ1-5	TGTGCCAGTTATTCCGGACAGGTCAATCAGCCCCAGCATTTT	CASYSGQVNQPQHF
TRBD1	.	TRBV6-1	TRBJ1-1	TGTGCCAGCAGCCAGTCAGGACAGGTGAACACTGAAGCTTTCTTT	CASSQSGQVNTEAFF
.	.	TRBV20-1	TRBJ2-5	TGCAGTGCTATGGCTACTCAAGAGACCCAGTACTTC	CSAMATQETQYF
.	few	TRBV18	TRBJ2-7	TGTGCCAGCTCACCTGAAAGACAGTACGAGCAGTACTTC	CASSPERQYEQYF
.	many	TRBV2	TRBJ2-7	TGTGCCAGCAGGCCACCTAACCTCGAGCAGTACTTC	CASRPPNLEQYF
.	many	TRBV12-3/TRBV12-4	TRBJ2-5	TGTGCCAGCAGTTCCCAGGGACCCCAGAGAGAGACCCAGTACTTC	CASSSQGPQRETQYF
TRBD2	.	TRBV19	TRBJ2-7	TGTGCCAGTAGTAAACTAGCGGGAACCTACGAGCAGTACTTC	CASSKLAGTYEQYF